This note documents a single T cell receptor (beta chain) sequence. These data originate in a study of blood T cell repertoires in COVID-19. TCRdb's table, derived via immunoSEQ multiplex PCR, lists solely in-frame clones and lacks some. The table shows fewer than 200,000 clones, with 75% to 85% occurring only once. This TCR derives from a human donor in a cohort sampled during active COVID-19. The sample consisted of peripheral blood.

CDR3 sequence reads: CASSSDMSSYEQYF. In nucleotides, the CDR3 is TGTGCCAGCAGCTCAGACATGAGCTCCTACGAGCAGTACTTC. The chain combines TRBV5-4 with TRBJ2-7; D is uncertain. Germline V gives CDR1 SGHNT, CDR2 YYREEE (reference sequence). Deletions cut 3 bases from V and 0 bases from J, with 10 bases between. The length of the CDR3 is 14 residues.